This TCR beta chain was obtained from a study of Graves' ophthalmopathy and Graves' hyperthyroidism. Study-level results: Ophthalmopathy was separated from stable hyperthyroidism by a 13-signature model with roughly 91% sensitivity and about 79% specificity. The model reached around 64% sensitivity and about 73% specificity for predicting ophthalmopathy progression.

RNA transcripts served as template for amplifying TCR beta CDR3 sequences. Amplification began with first-round RT-PCR using HTBI primers, then second-round multiplex PCR was performed. MiXCR, run by TCRdb on the multiplex PCR reads, gives a single entry per CDR3 protein. The data show some 1.1 million distinct CDR3 sequences, with 35% to 45% seen just once and 11% held by the top ten. V lost 6 bases and J lost 3, with 5 bases in between. CDR3 length: 11 amino acids. CDR1 is ENHRY and CDR2 is SYGVKD in the germline V gene. Reliance was placed on clinical symptoms, serum thyroxine, TRAb, thyroid ultrasound and orbital computed tomography for diagnosis. This clonotype was seen just once. Its target is not known.

The chain is built from TRBV10-3 and TRBJ1-1; no clear D. The source material was peripheral blood or thyroid tissue (not recorded which). This receptor was identified in an adult man with Graves' hyperthyroidism. Written as DNA, the CDR3 is TGTGCCATCAGGACCCACACTGAAGCTTTCTTT. Residues: CAIRTHTEAFF.